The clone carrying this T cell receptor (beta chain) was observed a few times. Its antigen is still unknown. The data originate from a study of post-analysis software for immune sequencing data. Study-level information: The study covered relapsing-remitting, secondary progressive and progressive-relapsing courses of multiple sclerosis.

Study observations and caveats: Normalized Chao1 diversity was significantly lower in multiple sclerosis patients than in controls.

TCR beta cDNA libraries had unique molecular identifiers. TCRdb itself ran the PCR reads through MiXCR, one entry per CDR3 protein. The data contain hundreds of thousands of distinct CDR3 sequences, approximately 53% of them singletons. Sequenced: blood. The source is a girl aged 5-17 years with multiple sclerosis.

The CDR3 DNA sequence: TGCGCCAGCAGCGGCACAACCAGGAGCGGGTACCAAGAGACCCAGTACTTC. Protein product: CASSGTTRSGYQETQYF. The chain links TRBV5-1 to TRBJ2-5; TRBD2 is a possible D gene (6 bases). CDR3 length: 17 residues. Germline assignment: CDR1 SGHRS and CDR2 YFSETQ. Deletions cut 4 bases from V and 0 bases from J, with 19 bases between. Variable domain in full (rest from reference TRBV5-1 and TRBJ2-5): KAGVTQTPRYLIKTRGQQVTLSCSPISGHRSVSWYQQTPGQGLQFLFEYFSETQRNKGNFPGRFSGRQFSNSRSEMNVSTLELGDSALYLCASSGTTRSGYQETQYFGPGTRLLVL.